Below, 29 T cell receptor beta chains from the same sample are listed, as sequenced in a study of CD8 T cells in Susac syndrome. Random hexamers served to reverse transcribe roughly 0.5 to 1 ug RNA. Via MiXCR, TCRdb re-called the immunoSEQ multiplex PCR reads, giving one row per CDR3 protein. This table has approximately 220,000 distinct CDR3 sequences, 85% to 95% appearing once. Sequencing was done on a sample of CD4+ T cells from PBMCs. These receptors were collected from a human donor with multiple sclerosis.

The chain carries TRBV20-1 and TRBJ2-1, with TRBD2 identical over 9 bases. The trim removed 5 bases at V and 3 bases at J, leaving 5 bases unmatched. Germline values: CDR1 DFQATT, CDR2 SNEGSKA (reference sequence). The CDR3 extends over 14 amino acids. CDR3 in amino acids: CSAYSGGRYNEQFF. CDR3 coding DNA: TGCAGTGCTTACAGCGGGGGGCGCTACAATGAGCAGTTCTTC.

The rearrangement joins TRBV10-3 to TRBJ1-2; a possible D gene is TRBD1 (5 bases). The V and J ends lost 7 bases and 6 bases respectively, with 18 bases between them. The germline gives CDR1 ENHRY, CDR2 SYGVKD. The CDR3 consists of 14 residues. The CDR3 sequence is CAITLKPGEHGYTF. CDR3 DNA sequence: TGTGCCATCACCCTGAAACCGGGGGAACATGGCTACACCTTC.

The CDR3, as DNA: TGTGCCAGCAGTCGTAGTGATACGCAGTATTTT. The encoded protein is CASSRSDTQYF. V gene TRBV9 combines with J gene TRBJ2-3; D call uncertain. The ends were cut back, 5 bases at V and 6 bases at J, with 7 bases in the middle. Germline V gives CDR1 SGDLS, CDR2 YYNGEE. The CDR3 is 11 residues long.

This chain uses TRBV7-9 with TRBJ2-2; the D is unclear. V was pared by 1 base and J by 1 base, with 7 bases between. Per the germline V gene, CDR1 is SEHNR and CDR2 is FQNEAQ (reference sequence). CDR3 length: 15 residues. As DNA, the CDR3 is TGTGCCAGCAGCTTAGGGTCAGTGAACACCGGGGAGCTGTTTTTT. Protein product: CASSLGSVNTGELFF.

This rearrangement joins TRBV20-1 to TRBJ1-2; tentatively, D is TRBD1 (5 bases). The CDR3 has 13 residues. The germline V and J ends were trimmed by 6 bases and 6 bases, with 17 bases remaining between them. Germline V gene data show CDR1 as DFQATT and CDR2 as SNEGSKA (reference sequence). CDR3 sequence reads: CSAVIGTADGYTF. The CDR3 DNA sequence: TGCAGTGCCGTCATCGGGACGGCCGATGGCTACACCTTC.

This clonotype was found once. The V and J genes are TRBV30 and TRBJ1-2, with 9 bases matching TRBD1. This CDR3 is 13 amino acids long. Germline trimming cut 3 bases from V and 6 bases from J; bases unmatched to any gene: 5. CDR1 and CDR2 from the germline V gene are GTSNPN and SVGIG (reference sequence). The CDR3 nucleotides read TGTGCCTGGAGGGACAGGGGTAGGGATGGCTACACCTTC. Its protein product is CAWRDRGRDGYTF.

The chain employs TRBV30 and TRBJ2-1; D call uncertain. CDR1 is GTSNPN, CDR2 SVGIG, per germline (reference sequence). This CDR3 spans 11 amino acids. V lost 2 bases to trimming and J lost 4 bases, with 3 bases between them. The CDR3 nucleotides are TGTGCCTGGAGTCATTACAATGAGCAGTTCTTC. Residues: CAWSHYNEQFF.

The V gene is TRBV5-4, the J gene TRBJ1-1; D unresolved. V was trimmed by 0 bases and J by 5 bases, leaving 14 bases between them. CDR1 and CDR2 from the germline V gene are SGHNT and YYREEE (reference sequence). The CDR3 totals 15 residues. Written as DNA, the CDR3 is TGTGCCAGCAGCTTGGCCGCTGGGAGAGGGACTGAAGCTTTCTTT. Translation gives CASSLAAGRGTEAFF.

V and J are TRBV5-1 and TRBJ1-6; no reliable D call. V lost 0 bases, J lost 9 bases, and 13 bases lay in between. CDR1 and CDR2 from the germline V gene are SGHRS and YFSETQ. The CDR3 is made up of 15 amino acids. The CDR3 DNA reads TGCGCCAGCAGCTTGGCGTGGCAGGCCGTTTCACCCCTCCACTTT. This translates into CASSLAWQAVSPLHF.

The V call is TRBV30, the J call TRBJ1-2; no definite D call. V lost 0 bases and J lost 3, with 8 bases in between. This CDR3 comprises 13 residues. From germline, CDR1 is GTSNPN and CDR2 SVGIG (reference sequence). CDR3: CAWSVTGDYGYTF. CDR3 DNA: TGTGCCTGGAGTGTAACCGGGGACTATGGCTACACCTTC.

The V gene is TRBV6-5, the J gene TRBJ2-2; D not resolved. Germline V gene sequence: CDR1 MNHEY, CDR2 SVGAGI. This CDR3 has 15 residues. Trimming stripped 4 bases from V and 3 bases from J, with 12 bases between. This CDR3 reads CASSFFGEDTGELFF. In DNA form, the CDR3 reads TGTGCCAGCAGTTTTTTCGGCGAAGACACCGGGGAGCTGTTTTTT.

V gene TRBV11-2 combines with J gene TRBJ2-5; no clear D. Germline lookup yields CDR1 SGHAT and CDR2 FQNNGV. Trimming shortened V by 3 bases and J by 2 bases, and 10 bases separated the two germline ends. The CDR3 extends over 14 amino acids. CDR3 protein: CASSFPGPQETQYF. The CDR3 nucleotides are TGTGCCAGCAGCTTCCCTGGACCTCAAGAGACCCAGTACTTC.

This clonotype occurred once. This chain joins TRBV7-9 and TRBJ2-5; unclear D gene. V was cut by 8 bases and J by 8 bases, with 12 bases left in between. CDR3 length equals 11 residues. Germline V lookup: CDR1 SEHNR, CDR2 FQNEAQ (reference sequence). The CDR3 here is CASGPGDTQYF. The DNA for the CDR3 is TGTGCCAGCGGGCCTGGTGATACCCAGTACTTC.

This chain joins TRBV3-1 and TRBJ2-5; 7 bases agree with TRBD2. The germline V gene encodes CDR1 LGHDT and CDR2 YNNKEL (reference sequence). Trimming cost V 4 bases and J 2 bases; bases outside gene matches: 13. The CDR3 contains 17 residues. CDR3 bases: TGTGCCAGCAGCCGCCCAGCGGGATCGGACGTTCAAGAGACCCAGTACTTC. This translates into CASSRPAGSDVQETQYF.

V usage is TRBV6-1 and J usage is TRBJ2-1; 7 nucleotides match TRBD2. Looked up from germline, CDR1 is MNHNS and CDR2 is SASEGT. This CDR3 contains 16 residues. Germline trimming cut 7 bases from V and 0 bases from J; bases unmatched to any gene: 9. The CDR3 loop is CASIGGWGGSYNEQFF. Written as DNA, the CDR3 is TGTGCCAGCATCGGCGGTTGGGGGGGCTCCTACAATGAGCAGTTCTTC.

The rearrangement uses TRBV5-8 and TRBJ2-7, with D perhaps TRBD2 (5 bases). Germline CDR1 reads SGHTS; CDR2 reads YDEGEE. Trimming took 5 bases from V and 3 from J, leaving 12 bases between them. The CDR3 totals 13 residues. The CDR3 region has the DNA TGTGCCAGCAGGAGGGCCATCCTCTACGAGCAGTACGTC. As protein: CASRRAILYEQYV.

The rearrangement links TRBV29-1 to TRBJ1-5, with TRBD1 matching 8 bases. Per germline, CDR1 SQVTM and CDR2 ANQGSEA. This CDR3 has 14 amino acids. Trimming removed 6 bases from V and 0 bases from J; junction bases left unmatched: 4. The CDR3 DNA sequence: TGCAGCGTACAGGGGGGGAATAGCAATCAGCCCCAGCATTTT. As protein: CSVQGGNSNQPQHF.

V usage is TRBV20-1 and J usage is TRBJ1-1; TRBD1 might be the D (5 bases). This CDR3 contains 11 residues. Germline V lookup: CDR1 DFQATT, CDR2 SNEGSKA (reference sequence). V gave up 6 bases and J gave up 7 bases, with 12 bases separating them. The CDR3 here is CSARRGGEAFF. As DNA, the CDR3 is TGCAGTGCCCGCCGGGGGGGTGAAGCTTTCTTT.

The chain links TRBV20-1 to TRBJ2-5; D remains ambiguous. V lost 1 base and J 1 base, leaving 10 bases between the germline ends. Germline CDR1 DFQATT, CDR2 SNEGSKA (reference sequence). The CDR3 contains 14 residues. This chain's CDR3 is CSARGGMVQETQYF. In nucleotides, the CDR3 is TGCAGTGCTAGAGGTGGAATGGTCCAAGAGACCCAGTACTTC.

The chain carries TRBV30 and TRBJ2-5; D perhaps matches TRBD2 (5 bases). The germline V and J ends were trimmed by 4 bases and 3 bases, with 6 bases remaining between them. The V gene's germline CDR1 is GTSNPN and CDR2 SVGIG (reference sequence). This CDR3 has 11 residues. Here the CDR3 reads CAWKAEETQYF. The CDR3 DNA is TGTGCCTGGAAAGCGGAAGAGACCCAGTACTTC.

The chain carries TRBV29-1 and TRBJ1-1; tentatively, D is TRBD1 (5 bases). The CDR3 contains 15 residues. V shed 0 bases and J shed 8 bases, with 19 bases lying between them. Germline assignment: CDR1 SQVTM and CDR2 ANQGSEA. The CDR3 bases are TGCAGCGTTGAAGATCTAGGGGCGCGAGAGGGGGAAGCTTTCTTT. The encoded protein is CSVEDLGAREGEAFF.

In DNA form, the CDR3 reads TGTGCCAGCATCTTGGGGGGGCAGGGAACTGAAGCTTTCTTT. Its translation is CASILGGQGTEAFF. This chain uses TRBV12-3 or TRBV12-4 with TRBJ1-1, with TRBD1 as a possible D gene (6 bases). Trimming took 7 bases from V and 5 from J, leaving 17 bases between them. This CDR3 has 14 amino acids.

This clonotype came up once. This rearrangement joins TRBV4-2 to TRBJ2-1, with D hard to call. The V and J ends lost 0 bases and 5 bases respectively, with 11 bases between them. CDR1 LGHNA and CDR2 YNFKEQ come from the germline V gene. The CDR3 spans 15 residues. The CDR3 nucleotides read TGTGCCAGCAGCCAAGATCTTGCATGGAACAATGAGCAGTTCTTC. Protein sequence: CASSQDLAWNNEQFF.

The chain is built from TRBV3-1 and TRBJ1-4; 7 bases fit TRBD1. Germline loops: CDR1 LGHDT, CDR2 YNNKEL (reference sequence). V gave up 0 bases and J gave up 7 bases; unmatched junction bases: 14. The CDR3 contains 18 residues. The CDR3 DNA follows: TGTGCCAGCAGCCAAGATAGGCGGACAGGTTTTCGATCTGAAAAACTGTTTTTT. Amino acids: CASSQDRRTGFRSEKLFF.

The rearrangement joins TRBV3-1 to TRBJ2-7, with D uncertain. Trimming pared 5 bases from V and 1 base from J, leaving 6 bases between. The CDR3 extends over 12 amino acids. Germline V lookup: CDR1 LGHDT, CDR2 YNNKEL (reference sequence). CDR3 region: CASSRASYEQYF. Written as DNA, the CDR3 is TGTGCCAGCAGCAGAGCATCCTACGAGCAGTACTTC.

This chain uses TRBV25-1 with TRBJ1-6; D is undetermined. The CDR3 consists of 13 residues. Germline V gene data show CDR1 as MGHDK and CDR2 as SYGVNS. Trimming stripped 5 bases from V and 8 bases from J, with 10 bases between. CDR3 region: CASSQDGDSPLHF. In DNA, the CDR3 is TGTGCCAGCAGTCAGGACGGGGATTCACCCCTCCACTTT.

This chain uses TRBV3-1 with TRBJ1-5; maybe TRBD1 (5 bases). Germline values: CDR1 LGHDT, CDR2 YNNKEL (reference sequence). This CDR3 spans 15 amino acids. Trimming removed 3 bases at V and 0 bases at J, with 9 bases between. CDR3 bases: TGTGCCAGCAGCCAGGGACGGTATAGCAATCAGCCCCAGCATTTT. Encoded protein: CASSQGRYSNQPQHF.

The V gene is TRBV29-1, the J gene TRBJ2-3; TRBD2 matches 7 bases. J gave up 2 bases and V 5 bases, and 7 bases lay outside the gene matches. Looked up from germline, CDR1 is SQVTM and CDR2 is ANQGSEA. The CDR3 extends over 14 amino acids. The CDR3 DNA follows: TGCAGCGTTCGTAGGAGCGGGAACACAGATACGCAGTATTTT. The encoded protein is CSVRRSGNTDTQYF.

V gene TRBV30 combines with J gene TRBJ2-5; weak D call: TRBD1 (5 bases). CDR1 and CDR2 from the germline V gene are GTSNPN and SVGIG (reference sequence). V was trimmed by 5 bases and J by 1 base, leaving 11 bases between them. This CDR3 has 13 residues. The CDR3 loop reads CAWGPDTQETQYF. As DNA, the CDR3 is TGTGCCTGGGGCCCGGACACCCAAGAGACCCAGTACTTC.